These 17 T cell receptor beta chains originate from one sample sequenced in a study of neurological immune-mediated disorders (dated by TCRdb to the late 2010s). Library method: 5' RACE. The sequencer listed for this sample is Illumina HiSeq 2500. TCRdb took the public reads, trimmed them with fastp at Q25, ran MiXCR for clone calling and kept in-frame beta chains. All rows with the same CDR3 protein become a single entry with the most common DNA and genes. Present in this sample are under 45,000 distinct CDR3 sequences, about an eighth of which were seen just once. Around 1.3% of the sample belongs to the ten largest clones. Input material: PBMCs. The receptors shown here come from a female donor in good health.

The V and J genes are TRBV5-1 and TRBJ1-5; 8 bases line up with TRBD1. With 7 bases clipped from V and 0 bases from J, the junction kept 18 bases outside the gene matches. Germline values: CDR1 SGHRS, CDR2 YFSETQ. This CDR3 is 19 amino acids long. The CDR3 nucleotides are TGCGCCAGCGGCCCACCGCTCGGACAGGGACCTGATAGCAATCAGCCCCAGCATTTT. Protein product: CASGPPLGQGPDSNQPQHF.

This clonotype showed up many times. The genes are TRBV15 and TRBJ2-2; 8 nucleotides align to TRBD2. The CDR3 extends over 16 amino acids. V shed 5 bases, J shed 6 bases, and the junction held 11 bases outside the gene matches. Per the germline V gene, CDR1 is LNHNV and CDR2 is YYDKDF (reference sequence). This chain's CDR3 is CATSPDQRGRAGELFF. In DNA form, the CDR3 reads TGTGCCACCAGCCCGGACCAGCGGGGGAGGGCCGGGGAGCTGTTTTTT.

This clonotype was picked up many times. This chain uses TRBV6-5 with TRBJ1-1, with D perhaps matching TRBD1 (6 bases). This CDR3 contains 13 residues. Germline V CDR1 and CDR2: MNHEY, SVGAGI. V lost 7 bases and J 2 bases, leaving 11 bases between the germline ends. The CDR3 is CASTGRGNTEAFF. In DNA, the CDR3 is TGTGCCAGCACCGGCAGGGGAAACACTGAAGCTTTCTTT.

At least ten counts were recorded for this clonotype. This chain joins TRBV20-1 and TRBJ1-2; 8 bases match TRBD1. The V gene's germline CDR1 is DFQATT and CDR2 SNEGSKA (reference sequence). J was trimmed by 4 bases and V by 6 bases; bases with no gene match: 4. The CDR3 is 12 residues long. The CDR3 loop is CSAPQGVYGYTF. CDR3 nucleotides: TGCAGTGCCCCACAGGGGGTCTATGGCTACACCTTC.

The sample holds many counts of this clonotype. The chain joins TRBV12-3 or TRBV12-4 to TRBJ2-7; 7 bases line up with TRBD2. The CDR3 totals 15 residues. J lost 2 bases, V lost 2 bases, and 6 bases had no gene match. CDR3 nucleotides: TGTGCCAGCAGTTTATTGGCTAGCGGTACCTACGAGCAGTACTTC. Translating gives CASSLLASGTYEQYF.

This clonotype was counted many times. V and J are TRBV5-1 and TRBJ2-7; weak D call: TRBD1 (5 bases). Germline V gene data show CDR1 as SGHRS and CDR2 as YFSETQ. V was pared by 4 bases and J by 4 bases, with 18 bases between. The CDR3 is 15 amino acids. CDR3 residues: CASSPTTGSPYEQYF. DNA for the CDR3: TGCGCCAGCAGCCCTACCACAGGTTCCCCATACGAGCAGTACTTC.

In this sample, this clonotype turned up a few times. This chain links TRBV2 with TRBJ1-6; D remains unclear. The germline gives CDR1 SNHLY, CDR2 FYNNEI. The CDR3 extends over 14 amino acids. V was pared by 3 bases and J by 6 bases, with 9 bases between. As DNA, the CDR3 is TGTGCCAGCAGTGAGCGACGGGGTAATTCACCCCTCCACTTT. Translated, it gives CASSERRGNSPLHF. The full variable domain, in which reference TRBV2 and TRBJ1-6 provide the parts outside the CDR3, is EPEVTQTPSHQVTQMGQEVILRCVPISNHLYFYWYRQILGQKVEFLVSFYNNEISEKSEIFDDQFSVERPDGSNFTLKIRSTKLEDSAMYFCASSERRGNSPLHFGNGTRLTVT.

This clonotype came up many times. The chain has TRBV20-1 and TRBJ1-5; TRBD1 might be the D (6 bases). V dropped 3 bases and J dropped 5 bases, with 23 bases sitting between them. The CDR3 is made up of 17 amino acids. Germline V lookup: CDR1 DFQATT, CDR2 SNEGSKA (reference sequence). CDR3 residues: CSARGPWGRGSDQPQHF. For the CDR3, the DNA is TGCAGTGCTAGGGGCCCATGGGGGCGCGGGTCCGATCAGCCCCAGCATTTT.

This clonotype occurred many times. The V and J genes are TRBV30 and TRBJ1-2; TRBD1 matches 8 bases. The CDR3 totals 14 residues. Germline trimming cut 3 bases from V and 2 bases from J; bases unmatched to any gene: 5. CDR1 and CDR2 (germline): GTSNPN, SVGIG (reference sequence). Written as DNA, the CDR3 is TGTGCCTGGAGGACAGGGGCTTCGAACTATGGCTACACCTTC. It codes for CAWRTGASNYGYTF.

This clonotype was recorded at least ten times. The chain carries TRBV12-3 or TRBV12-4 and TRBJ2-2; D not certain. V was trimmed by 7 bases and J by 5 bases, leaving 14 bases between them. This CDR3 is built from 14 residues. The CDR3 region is CASIVSRLTGELFF. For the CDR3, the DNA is TGTGCCAGCATTGTCTCCAGGCTTACCGGGGAGCTGTTTTTT.

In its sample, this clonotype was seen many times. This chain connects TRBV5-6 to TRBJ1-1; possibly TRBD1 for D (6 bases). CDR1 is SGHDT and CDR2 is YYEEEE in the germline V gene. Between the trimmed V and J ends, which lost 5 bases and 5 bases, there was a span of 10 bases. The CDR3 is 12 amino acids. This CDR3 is CASRHRETEAFF. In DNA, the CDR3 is TGTGCCAGCAGGCACAGGGAAACTGAAGCTTTCTTT.

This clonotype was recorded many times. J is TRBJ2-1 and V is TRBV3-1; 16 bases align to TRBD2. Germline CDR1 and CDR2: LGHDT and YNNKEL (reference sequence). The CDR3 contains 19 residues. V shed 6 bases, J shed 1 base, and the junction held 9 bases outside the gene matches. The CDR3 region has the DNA TGTGCCAGCAGGCCCGGGACTAGCGGGAGGGGTGAGTCCTACAATGAGCAGTTCTTC. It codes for CASRPGTSGRGESYNEQFF.

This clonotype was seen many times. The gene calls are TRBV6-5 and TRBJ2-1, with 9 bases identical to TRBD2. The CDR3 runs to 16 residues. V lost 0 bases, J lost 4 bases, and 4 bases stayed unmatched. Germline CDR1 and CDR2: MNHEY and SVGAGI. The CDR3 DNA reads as TGTGCCAGCAGTTACTCCTCGGGACTAGCTTACAATGAGCAGTTCTTC. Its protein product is CASSYSSGLAYNEQFF.

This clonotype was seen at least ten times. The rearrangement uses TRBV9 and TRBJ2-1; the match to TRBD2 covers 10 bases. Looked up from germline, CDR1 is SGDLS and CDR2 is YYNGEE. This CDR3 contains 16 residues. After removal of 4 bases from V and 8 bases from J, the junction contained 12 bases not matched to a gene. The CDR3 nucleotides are TGTGCCAGCAGCATCCGACTAGCGGGCCTCTTGGATGAGCAGTTCTTC. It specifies CASSIRLAGLLDEQFF.

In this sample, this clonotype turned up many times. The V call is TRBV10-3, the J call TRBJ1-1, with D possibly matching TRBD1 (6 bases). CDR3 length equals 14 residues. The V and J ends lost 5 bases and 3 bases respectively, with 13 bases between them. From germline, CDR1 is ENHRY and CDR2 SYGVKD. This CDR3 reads CAISFQGFDTEAFF. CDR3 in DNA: TGTGCCATCAGTTTCCAGGGGTTTGACACTGAAGCTTTCTTT.

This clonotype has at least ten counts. The CDR3 DNA reads TGCAGTGCTAGAGGTTACTCTGGGGCCAACGTCCTGACTTTC. The encoded protein is CSARGYSGANVLTF. V usage is TRBV20-1 and J usage is TRBJ2-6; unclear D gene. Looked up from germline, CDR1 is DFQATT and CDR2 is SNEGSKA (reference sequence). This CDR3 region has 14 residues. Trimming shortened V by 1 base and J by 0 bases, and 4 bases separated the two germline ends.

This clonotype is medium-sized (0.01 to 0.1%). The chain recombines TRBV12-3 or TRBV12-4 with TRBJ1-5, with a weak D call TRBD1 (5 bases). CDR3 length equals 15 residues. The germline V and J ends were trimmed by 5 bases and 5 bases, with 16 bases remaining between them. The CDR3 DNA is TGTGCCAGCAGTCTCACGGGGCGTGAGGATCAGCCCCAGCATTTT. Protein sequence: CASSLTGREDQPQHF.